This T cell receptor beta chain was retrieved from a study of graft-versus-host responses after intestinal transplantation. Study-wide context: Multivisceral, liver-intestinal, or isolated intestinal transplants were given to recipients. Anti-thymocyte globulin was used for induction in all recipients, who then took tacrolimus and steroids for approximately 3 years.

The germline V gene encodes CDR1 SEHNR and CDR2 FQNEAQ (reference sequence). This CDR3 is built from 16 residues. The V and J ends lost 4 bases and 0 bases respectively, with 15 bases between them. Study observations and caveats: Ileal or blood samples showed some GvH clones first, and such clones were also found in recipient marrow.

Repertoires were generated with immunoSEQ multiplex PCR, while TCRdb's copy carries only in-frame clones and drops some. The data show 50,000 to 80,000 clones, with 90% seen just once and approximately 1.5% held by the top ten. Note on this clone: Its specificity is not known.

This TCR derives from a human donor who was the organ donor for an intestinal transplant. The chain combines TRBV7-9 with TRBJ1-1; weak D call: TRBD1 (5 bases). This specimen consisted of unstimulated CD8+ T cells sorted from spleen or lymph node cells, obtained before transplant. This chain's CDR3 is CASSSLQDPMNTEAFF. The CDR3 DNA is TGTGCCAGCAGCTCATTACAGGATCCCATGAACACTGAAGCTTTCTTT.